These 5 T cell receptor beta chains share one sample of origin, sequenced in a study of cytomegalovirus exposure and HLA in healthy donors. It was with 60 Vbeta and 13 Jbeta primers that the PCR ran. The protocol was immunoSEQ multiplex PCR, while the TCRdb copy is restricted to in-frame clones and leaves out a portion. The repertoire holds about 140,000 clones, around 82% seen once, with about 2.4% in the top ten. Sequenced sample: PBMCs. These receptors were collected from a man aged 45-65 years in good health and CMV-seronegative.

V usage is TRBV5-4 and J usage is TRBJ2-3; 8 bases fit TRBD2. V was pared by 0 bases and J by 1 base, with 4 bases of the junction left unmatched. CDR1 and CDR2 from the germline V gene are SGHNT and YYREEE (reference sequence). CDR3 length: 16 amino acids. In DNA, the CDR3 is TGTGCCAGCAGCTTGGCGGCGGGAGGACGCACAGATACGCAGTATTTT. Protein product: CASSLAAGGRTDTQYF.

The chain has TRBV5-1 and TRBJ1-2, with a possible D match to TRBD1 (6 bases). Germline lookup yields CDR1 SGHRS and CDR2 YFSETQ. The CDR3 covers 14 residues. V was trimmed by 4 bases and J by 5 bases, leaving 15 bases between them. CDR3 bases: TGCGCCAGCAGCCCTAGCACAGGGTTGTATGGCTACACCTTC. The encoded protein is CASSPSTGLYGYTF.

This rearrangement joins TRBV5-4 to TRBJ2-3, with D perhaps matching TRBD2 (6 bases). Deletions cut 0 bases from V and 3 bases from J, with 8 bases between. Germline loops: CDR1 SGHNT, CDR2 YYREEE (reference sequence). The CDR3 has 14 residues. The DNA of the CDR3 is TGTGCCAGCAGCTTGGGGGGGGTTACAGATACGCAGTATTTT. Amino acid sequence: CASSLGGVTDTQYF.

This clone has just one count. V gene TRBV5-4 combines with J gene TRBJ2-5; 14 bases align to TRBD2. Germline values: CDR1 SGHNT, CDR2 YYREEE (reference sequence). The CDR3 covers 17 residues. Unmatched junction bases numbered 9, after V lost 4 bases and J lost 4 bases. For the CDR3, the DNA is TGTGCCAGCAGCAGATCCGGGACTAGCGGGAGTAGAGAGACCCAGTACTTC. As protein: CASSRSGTSGSRETQYF.

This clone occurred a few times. This chain's CDR3 is CASGTTNYGYTF. The CDR3 DNA reads TGTGCCAGCGGGACAACTAACTATGGCTACACCTTC. The V call is TRBV6-5, the J call TRBJ1-2; D is possibly TRBD1 (6 bases). Germline CDR1 reads MNHEY; CDR2 reads SVGAGI. There are 12 residues in the CDR3. V lost 8 bases and J lost 0, with 7 bases in between.